The next 22 T cell receptor beta chains were all read from a single sample in a study of tumor-infiltrating lymphocytes in localized non-small cell lung cancer. Data came from immunoSEQ multiplex PCR; TCRdb stores just in-frame clones and leaves some out. Found here are more than 12,000 clones, 81% of them singletons; the top ten hold around 2.5%. Input material: lung tumor tissue. These receptors all stem from a human donor with non-small cell lung cancer.

The chain joins TRBV30 to TRBJ1-2, with D unresolved. V was clipped by 4 bases and J by 7 bases, with 13 bases between them. The germline V gene encodes CDR1 GTSNPN and CDR2 SVGIG (reference sequence). The CDR3 extends over 12 amino acids. CDR3 protein: CAWTLGEFGYTF. CDR3 nucleotides: TGTGCCTGGACGCTCGGGGAATTTGGCTACACCTTC.

The CDR3, as DNA: TGCGCCAGCAGCTTGGAAGGGTGGCGGGATACGCAGTATTTT. Amino acids: CASSLEGWRDTQYF. V usage is TRBV5-1 and J usage is TRBJ2-3; the D is unclear. This CDR3 region has 14 residues. Germline assignment: CDR1 SGHRS and CDR2 YFSETQ. The V end lost 0 bases, the J end lost 6 bases, and 11 bases lay between the germline ends.

This clone showed up just a few times. The chain has TRBV11-2 and TRBJ1-1, with D tentatively TRBD1 (5 bases). The germline V gene encodes CDR1 SGHAT and CDR2 FQNNGV. The CDR3 has 13 residues. Trimming stripped 5 bases from V and 6 bases from J, with 13 bases between. CDR3: CASSVTQGAEAFF. The DNA for the CDR3 is TGTGCCAGCAGCGTCACCCAGGGAGCTGAAGCTTTCTTT.

The chain carries TRBV5-6 and TRBJ2-7; D call uncertain. Germline V CDR1 and CDR2: SGHDT, YYEEEE. This CDR3 has 15 residues. The germline V and J ends were trimmed by 1 base and 4 bases, with 15 bases remaining between them. The CDR3 DNA is TGTGCCAGCAGCTTGTTGGCACCCGCTAGGTACGAGCAGTACTTC. This sequence encodes CASSLLAPARYEQYF.

The chain employs TRBV4-2 and TRBJ1-2, with D uncertain. Trimming took 4 bases from V and 8 from J, leaving 14 bases between them. CDR3 length: 13 amino acids. The germline V gene encodes CDR1 LGHNA and CDR2 YNFKEQ. DNA for the CDR3: TGTGCCAGCAGCCTAACCCCAGCTGACGGCTACACCTTC. Its translation is CASSLTPADGYTF.

The J gene is TRBJ1-3, the V gene TRBV6-6; the D gene is possibly TRBD1 (6 bases). The CDR3 is made up of 15 amino acids. Germline values: CDR1 MNHNY, CDR2 SVGAGI (reference sequence). V gave up 8 bases and J gave up 0 bases, with 14 bases separating them. The CDR3 nucleotides are TGTGCCAGCTTCGACAGGAGCCTCTCTGGAAACACCATATATTTT. This gives the protein CASFDRSLSGNTIYF.

This chain connects TRBV11-2 to TRBJ2-3; the D is unclear. Per germline, CDR1 SGHAT and CDR2 FQNNGV. The V gene lost 4 bases and the J gene lost 4 bases, with 6 bases spanning the gap. This CDR3 is 12 amino acids long. CDR3 in amino acids: CASSSIADTQYF. CDR3 sequence (DNA): TGTGCCAGCAGCTCCATCGCAGATACGCAGTATTTT. The full variable domain, in which reference TRBV11-2 and TRBJ2-3 provide the parts outside the CDR3, is EAGVAQSPRYKIIEKRQSVAFWCNPISGHATLYWYQQILGQGPKLLIQFQNNGVVDDSQLPKDRFSAERLKGVDSTLKIQPAKLEDSAVYLCASSSIADTQYFGPGTRLTVL.

The chain employs TRBV29-1 and TRBJ2-3, with 7 bases lining up with TRBD1. Germline V CDR1 and CDR2: SQVTM, ANQGSEA. V gave up 4 bases and J gave up 0 bases; unmatched junction bases: 7. The CDR3 is 15 amino acids. The chain's CDR3 is CSVGGTDESTDTQYF. DNA for the CDR3: TGCAGCGTTGGTGGGACAGACGAAAGCACAGATACGCAGTATTTT.

The chain carries TRBV29-1 and TRBJ1-1; D is undetermined. The CDR3 extends over 13 amino acids. The germline CDR1 and CDR2 sequences are SQVTM and ANQGSEA. V was pared by 1 base and J by 0 bases, with 6 bases between. The CDR3 loop reads CSVEVLMNTEAFF. CDR3 coding DNA: TGCAGCGTTGAAGTTTTAATGAACACTGAAGCTTTCTTT.

This clone is a singleton in its sample. The rearrangement joins TRBV19 to TRBJ1-5; D is perhaps TRBD1 (5 bases). This CDR3 is built from 13 residues. Germline CDR1 LNHDA, CDR2 SQIVND (reference sequence). The V gene lost 4 bases and the J gene lost 7 bases, with 11 bases spanning the gap. In DNA form, the CDR3 reads TGTGCCAGTAGTAAGGGGCTGTGGCAGCCCCAGCATTTT. Translation: CASSKGLWQPQHF.

The chain carries TRBV7-2 and TRBJ1-1; no clear D. CDR3 length: 13 amino acids. V lost 5 bases to trimming and J lost 0 bases, with 7 bases between them. The germline V gene encodes CDR1 SGHTA and CDR2 FQGNSA. CDR3 region: CASSPYLNTEAFF. CDR3 bases: TGTGCCAGCAGCCCTTACTTGAACACTGAAGCTTTCTTT.

The CDR3 loop reads CASSTLRNTEAFF. For the CDR3, the DNA is TGTGCCAGCAGCACACTAAGGAACACTGAAGCTTTCTTT. This sequence joins TRBV11-2 and TRBJ1-1; no firm D call. The CDR3 consists of 13 residues. Trimming cost V 5 bases and J 1 base, with 8 bases left between them. In germline, CDR1 is SGHAT, CDR2 FQNNGV. Variable domain in full (rest from reference TRBV11-2 and TRBJ1-1): EAGVAQSPRYKIIEKRQSVAFWCNPISGHATLYWYQQILGQGPKLLIQFQNNGVVDDSQLPKDRFSAERLKGVDSTLKIQPAKLEDSAVYLCASSTLRNTEAFFGQGTRLTVV.

The chain links TRBV5-5 to TRBJ2-7; D gene ambiguous. The ends were cut back, 0 bases at V and 3 bases at J, with 13 bases in the middle. CDR1 is SGHKS and CDR2 is YYEKEE in the germline V gene (reference sequence). The CDR3 is 15 amino acids. The CDR3 spells CASSLDLPNYYEQYF. DNA for the CDR3: TGTGCCAGCAGCTTGGACCTCCCCAACTACTACGAGCAGTACTTC.

The rearrangement uses TRBV6-1 and TRBJ2-7, with D possibly matching TRBD2 (5 bases). Trimming cost V 6 bases and J 0 bases, with 15 bases left between them. Germline CDR1 MNHNS, CDR2 SASEGT. The length of the CDR3 is 15 residues. Here the CDR3 reads CASSGGWPSSYEQYF. DNA for the CDR3: TGTGCCAGCAGCGGAGGCTGGCCTAGCTCCTACGAGCAGTACTTC.

This sequence joins TRBV4-3 and TRBJ2-3, with 7 nucleotides matching TRBD1. V shed 2 bases and J 4 bases; nucleotides not matched to a gene: 6. Germline values: CDR1 LGHNA, CDR2 YSLEER. This CDR3 contains 15 residues. This CDR3 reads CASSQRRQGADTQYF. Written as DNA, the CDR3 is TGCGCCAGCAGCCAACGTAGACAGGGAGCAGATACGCAGTATTTT.

The CDR3 reads CASSLAQGADTGELFF. For the CDR3, the DNA is TGTGCCAGCAGCTTGGCCCAGGGGGCGGACACCGGGGAGCTGTTTTTT. The V and J genes are TRBV5-4 and TRBJ2-2; the match to TRBD1 covers 8 bases. The CDR3 covers 16 residues. Germline V gene sequence: CDR1 SGHNT, CDR2 YYREEE (reference sequence). With V trimmed by 0 bases and J by 3 bases, 4 bases remained unmatched.

This clone was seen more than once but under ten times. This chain's CDR3 is CAWSLGTANYGYTF. In DNA form, the CDR3 reads TGTGCCTGGTCGCTCGGGACAGCTAACTATGGCTACACCTTC. The gene calls are TRBV30 and TRBJ1-2; 7 bases match TRBD1. The CDR3 has 14 amino acids. CDR1 is GTSNPN and CDR2 is SVGIG in the germline V gene (reference sequence). Trimming took 5 bases from V and 0 from J; bases not matched to a gene: 6.

The chain employs TRBV28 and TRBJ2-2; 10 bases match TRBD2. The CDR3 runs to 16 residues. CDR1 MDHEN and CDR2 SYDVKM come from the germline V gene. Trimming removed 5 bases from V and 7 bases from J; junction bases left unmatched: 10. CDR3 nucleotide sequence: TGTGCCAGCAGTAAAACTCTAGCGGGAGTGGGCGGGGAGCTGTTTTTT. Protein: CASSKTLAGVGGELFF.

The chain links TRBV29-1 to TRBJ2-1; 7 positions match TRBD2. The germline V gene has CDR1 SQVTM and CDR2 ANQGSEA. The CDR3 length is 15 residues. Trimming took 4 bases from V and 15 from J; bases not matched to a gene: 21. CDR3 sequence reads: CSVGLAAAFKEESFF. CDR3 bases: TGCAGCGTTGGCCTAGCGGCGGCCTTTAAAGAAGAGTCGTTCTTC.

J is TRBJ2-5 and V is TRBV27, with a tentative D call TRBD2 (6 bases). Trimming left V 6 bases short and J 2 bases short, with 16 bases between. CDR1 is MNHEY and CDR2 is SMNVEV in the germline V gene (reference sequence). This CDR3 is 15 amino acids long. CDR3 DNA: TGTGCCAGCAGCATAATTCCGGGACTTCAAGAGACCCAGTACTTC. Its protein product is CASSIIPGLQETQYF.

The chain joins TRBV5-1 to TRBJ2-1; 7 bases fit TRBD2. Germline CDR1 is SGHRS and CDR2 is YFSETQ. CDR3 length: 14 residues. V shed 2 bases, J shed 7 bases, and the junction held 6 bases outside the gene matches. This CDR3 reads CASSFTSDRNEQFF. CDR3 coding DNA: TGCGCCAGCAGCTTCACTAGCGATAGGAATGAGCAGTTCTTC.

The chain carries TRBV6-1 and TRBJ2-6; 7 bases align to TRBD1. The germline gives CDR1 MNHNS, CDR2 SASEGT. The CDR3 loop spans 18 amino acids. Trimming removed 3 bases from V and 0 bases from J; junction bases left unmatched: 8. The chain's CDR3 is CASSETRGPLSGANVLTF. CDR3 DNA sequence: TGTGCCAGCAGTGAGACGAGGGGGCCTCTCTCTGGGGCCAACGTCCTGACTTTC.